The 27 T cell receptor beta chains given below trace back to one sample, sequenced in a study of T cells in tumors after PD-1 blockade. This table comes from immunoSEQ multiplex PCR, and its TCRdb copy is limited to in-frame clones, with some not included. The sample carries around 50,000 clones, just under 80% recorded once. The material sequenced was PBMCs, taken before anti-PD-1 treatment. The receptor source for this set is a human donor with basal cell carcinoma.

The CDR3 is CASSKDPLKTYEQYF. The CDR3 region has the DNA TGCGCCAGCAGTAAAGACCCCCTTAAAACCTACGAGCAGTACTTC. The chain joins TRBV23-1 to TRBJ2-7; no definite D call. TRBV23-1 is classed as an ORF, of uncertain function. Between the trimmed V and J ends, which lost 5 bases and 2 bases, there was a span of 16 bases. The CDR3 sequence is 15 residues long.

V and J are TRBV6-6 and TRBJ2-4; a possible D gene is TRBD2 (5 bases). The germline CDR1 and CDR2 sequences are MNHNY and SVGAGI (reference sequence). The CDR3 runs 14 residues. V was clipped by 4 bases and J by 0 bases, with 7 bases between them. The DNA of the CDR3 is TGTGCCAGCAGTTCAGCGGTAGCCAAAAACATTCAGTACTTC. Its translation is CASSSAVAKNIQYF.

The CDR3 bases are TGTGCCAGCAGCTTGGGGACAGGGGGTAATAGCAATCAGCCCCAGCATTTT. Protein sequence: CASSLGTGGNSNQPQHF. The V and J genes are TRBV5-8 and TRBJ1-5; 10 bases line up with TRBD1. The CDR3 covers 17 residues. The V and J ends lost 0 bases and 0 bases, in that order; junction bases with no gene match: 3. Germline values: CDR1 SGHTS, CDR2 YDEGEE. Variable domain in full (rest from reference TRBV5-8 and TRBJ1-5): EAGVTQSPTHLIKTRGQQATLRCSPISGHTSVYWYQQALGLGLQFLLWYDEGEERNRGNFPPRFSGRQFPNYSSELNVNALELEDSALYLCASSLGTGGNSNQPQHFGDGTRLSIL.

V and J are TRBV3-1 (or the pseudogene TRBV3-2) and TRBJ1-5, with D uncertain. V was clipped by 0 bases and J by 4 bases, with 10 bases between them. Germline V CDR1 and CDR2: LGHDT, YNNKEL (reference sequence). The CDR3 covers 15 residues. The CDR3 DNA follows: TGTGCCAGCAGCCAAGAAGGGAGGGAAAATCAGCCCCAGCATTTT. Translating gives CASSQEGRENQPQHF.

This clone was detected a few times. CDR3 loop: CASSQLEDRGTGEKLFF. DNA for the CDR3: TGCGCCAGCAGCCAGCTCGAAGACAGGGGGACGGGAGAAAAACTGTTTTTT. This sequence joins TRBV4-1 and TRBJ1-4; TRBD1 aligns across 9 bases. CDR3 length: 17 residues. With 3 bases clipped from V and 8 bases from J, the junction kept 13 bases outside the gene matches. CDR1 is MGHRA, CDR2 YSYEKL, per germline.

This clone has a single count. This chain connects TRBV5-3 to TRBJ1-2; a possible D gene is TRBD1 (6 bases). Being an ORF, TRBV5-3 has a function that is uncertain. Trimming took off 0 bases at V and 4 bases at J, with 13 bases between the two ends. The CDR3 has 15 amino acids. The CDR3 here is CARSLAPGEGYGYTF. CDR3 nucleotides: TGTGCCAGAAGCTTGGCGCCAGGGGAGGGCTATGGCTACACCTTC.

Only a few counts were recorded for this clone. The rearrangement links TRBV28 to TRBJ2-7; no clear D gene. Germline V lookup: CDR1 MDHEN, CDR2 SYDVKM. V shed 6 bases and J shed 1 base, with 7 bases lying between them. The CDR3 is 12 amino acids. CDR3 amino acids: CASSSRSYEQYF. The CDR3 coding sequence is TGTGCCAGCAGCTCCAGGTCCTACGAGCAGTACTTC.

This chain uses TRBV18 with TRBJ1-2; D gene ambiguous. Germline CDR1 KGHSH, CDR2 LQKENI. V was trimmed by 3 bases and J by 2 bases, leaving 4 bases between them. This CDR3 region has 12 residues. CDR3 coding DNA: TGTGCCAGCTCACCGGACAACTATGGCTACACCTTC. It is translated as CASSPDNYGYTF.

The chain couples TRBV5-1 to TRBJ1-2; TRBD1 agrees at 7 bases. This CDR3 region has 15 residues. V gave up 5 bases and J gave up 4 bases; unmatched junction bases: 11. The germline V gene encodes CDR1 SGHRS and CDR2 YFSETQ. The CDR3 is CASREVRGRGYGYTF. DNA of the CDR3: TGCGCCAGCAGGGAGGTTAGGGGGCGAGGCTATGGCTACACCTTC.

The CDR3 DNA reads as TGTGCCAGCAGTTACACGGGACGTAGCACCGGGGAGCTGTTTTTT. It translates to CASSYTGRSTGELFF. V gene TRBV6-6 combines with J gene TRBJ2-2, with D possibly called TRBD1 or TRBD2 (5 bases each). The CDR3 has 15 residues. V lost 2 bases and J lost 4, with 11 bases in between. Germline CDR1 and CDR2: MNHNY and SVGAGI (reference sequence).

The chain uses TRBV5-4 and TRBJ2-2; D unresolved. Per the germline V gene, CDR1 is SGHNT and CDR2 is YYREEE (reference sequence). V lost 4 bases, J lost 4 bases, and 11 bases lay in between. This CDR3 contains 14 residues. As DNA, the CDR3 is TGTGCCAGCAGCCCAGGATTAGGCACCGGGGAGCTGTTTTTT. It translates to CASSPGLGTGELFF. Looking up the rest from reference TRBV5-4 and TRBJ2-2 gives the full variable domain: ETGVTQSPTHLIKTRGQQVTLRCSSQSGHNTVSWYQQALGQGPQFIFQYYREEENGRGNFPPRFSGLQFPNYSSELNVNALELDDSALYLCASSPGLGTGELFFGEGSRLTVL.

This rearrangement joins TRBV30 to TRBJ2-5; D not resolved. Germline V gene lookup returns CDR1 GTSNPN and CDR2 SVGIG (reference sequence). This CDR3 has 11 residues. V shed 0 bases and J shed 4 bases, with 3 bases lying between them. Here the CDR3 reads CAWSVLETQYF. The CDR3 nucleotides are TGTGCCTGGAGTGTACTAGAGACCCAGTACTTC.

The chain couples TRBV10-3 to TRBJ2-7; weak D call: TRBD2 (6 bases). The CDR3 loop spans 15 amino acids. The germline V gene has CDR1 ENHRY and CDR2 SYGVKD. Trimming took 7 bases from V and 0 from J, leaving 16 bases between them. The chain's CDR3 is CAIKEGKQYSYEQYF. CDR3 in DNA: TGTGCCATCAAGGAGGGGAAACAATACTCCTACGAGCAGTACTTC.

The chain joins TRBV7-9 to TRBJ2-3, with no clear D. The CDR3 is 16 amino acids. Trimming stripped 1 base from V and 2 bases from J, with 13 bases between. CDR1 and CDR2 from the germline V gene are SEHNR and FQNEAQ (reference sequence). CDR3 nucleotides: TGTGCCAGCAGCTTAGATCTGGCAAGGGACACAGATACGCAGTATTTT. Its protein product is CASSLDLARDTDTQYF.

The rearrangement uses TRBV7-9 and TRBJ1-5; D gene unclear. The length of the CDR3 is 14 residues. Deletions cut 3 bases from V and 1 base from J, with 7 bases between. Per germline, CDR1 SEHNR and CDR2 FQNEAQ (reference sequence). In DNA form, the CDR3 reads TGTGCCAGCAGCTTTCACACCAGCAATCAGCCCCAGCATTTT. Translation gives CASSFHTSNQPQHF.

This clone occurred a few times. The V call is TRBV28, the J call TRBJ1-5, with D possibly TRBD1 on 5 matching bases. Deletions cut 3 bases from V and 4 bases from J, with 16 bases between. The CDR3 consists of 16 residues. Per germline, CDR1 MDHEN and CDR2 SYDVKM. The CDR3 DNA sequence: TGTGCCAGCAGTTTTCTAATTTCCGGGGGGAATCAGCCCCAGCATTTT. Translated: CASSFLISGGNQPQHF. The full variable domain, rest sourced from reference TRBV28 and TRBJ1-5, is DVKVTQSSRYLVKRTGEKVFLECVQDMDHENMFWYRQDPGLGLRLIYFSYDVKMKEKGDIPEGYSVSREKKERFSLILESASTNQTSMYLCASSFLISGGNQPQHFGDGTRLSIL.

The gene calls are TRBV2 and TRBJ2-1; TRBD2 matches 12 bases. Germline CDR1 and CDR2: SNHLY and FYNNEI. This CDR3 has 15 residues. V was clipped by 5 bases and J by 8 bases; unmatched bases: 7. This CDR3 is CASSFLAGGVDEQFF. The CDR3 DNA sequence: TGTGCCAGCAGTTTTCTAGCGGGGGGGGTCGATGAGCAGTTCTTC.

The chain couples TRBV6-1 to TRBJ1-5, with D possibly matching TRBD1 (5 bases). The germline gives CDR1 MNHNS, CDR2 SASEGT. V was shortened by 2 bases and J by 10 bases, with 6 bases between the two germline ends. This CDR3 has 11 residues. The CDR3 region has the DNA TGTGCCAGCAGTGAAAGGGGACCCCAGCATTTT. This encodes CASSERGPQHF.

About this clone itself: In the same sample, other DNA sequences code for this CDR3. The CDR3 nucleotides read TGCAGTGCTAACGAAGCTTTCTTT. It specifies CSANEAFF. The genes are TRBV20-1 and TRBJ1-1, with D unclear. Trimming cost V 4 bases and J 8 bases, with 2 bases left between them. Germline loops: CDR1 DFQATT, CDR2 SNEGSKA (reference sequence). The CDR3 extends over 8 amino acids.

V is TRBV4-1 and J is TRBJ1-3; D is unresolved. CDR3 length equals 17 residues. V was clipped by 0 bases and J by 1 base, with 13 bases between them. CDR1 is MGHRA and CDR2 is YSYEKL in the germline V gene. CDR3 in amino acids: CASSQEGWSGSGNTIYF. In DNA, the CDR3 is TGCGCCAGCAGCCAAGAAGGTTGGTCGGGATCTGGAAACACCATATATTTT.

V usage is TRBV24-1 and J usage is TRBJ2-3; 7 bases line up with TRBD2. Germline trimming cut 4 bases from V and 5 bases from J; bases unmatched to any gene: 8. This CDR3 is 15 amino acids long. From germline, CDR1 is KGHDR and CDR2 SFDVKD. CDR3 sequence (DNA): TGTGCCACCAGTGACCCCGGCGGGAGTCGAGATACGCAGTATTTT. Its protein is CATSDPGGSRDTQYF.

The chain employs TRBV6-5 and TRBJ1-2; TRBD1 matches 10 bases. There are 14 residues in the CDR3. Looked up from germline, CDR1 is MNHEY and CDR2 is SVGAGI. V gave up 7 bases and J gave up 3 bases; unmatched junction bases: 5. CDR3 sequence: CASIRTGGYYGYTF. In DNA, the CDR3 is TGTGCCAGCATTCGGACAGGGGGTTACTATGGCTACACCTTC.

This chain uses TRBV12-3 or TRBV12-4 with TRBJ1-2; tentatively, D is TRBD1 (6 bases). Trimming left V 8 bases short and J 1 base short, with 11 bases between. CDR3 size: 13 residues. CDR3 sequence reads: CASSRDNNYGYTF. DNA of the CDR3: TGTGCCAGCTCCCGGGACAATAACTATGGCTACACCTTC.

The chain carries TRBV7-9 and TRBJ1-5; 10 positions agree with TRBD1. J was trimmed by 2 bases and V by 5 bases; bases with no gene match: 6. The CDR3 extends over 16 amino acids. Looked up from germline, CDR1 is SEHNR and CDR2 is FQNEAQ (reference sequence). The CDR3 DNA reads as TGTGCCAGCAGCCATGGACAGGGGGTGGGCAATCAGCCCCAGCATTTT. This translates into CASSHGQGVGNQPQHF.

This chain connects TRBV7-9 to TRBJ2-7; D gene uncertain. Trimming took 5 bases from V and 3 from J, leaving 11 bases between them. Germline assignment: CDR1 SEHNR and CDR2 FQNEAQ (reference sequence). The CDR3 contains 13 residues. The CDR3 is CASSHPTSYEQYF. The DNA of the CDR3 is TGTGCCAGCAGCCACCCGACAAGCTACGAGCAGTACTTC.

J is TRBJ2-2 and V is TRBV18; D unclear. Germline assignment: CDR1 KGHSH and CDR2 LQKENI. CDR3 length: 14 amino acids. V lost 3 bases and J 6 bases, leaving 11 bases between the germline ends. The DNA for the CDR3 is TGTGCCAGCTCACCCACTACCCCGTCCGGGGAGCTGTTTTTT. Translated, it gives CASSPTTPSGELFF.

This clone has at least ten counts. J is TRBJ2-1 and V is TRBV4-1; no clear D. This CDR3 spans 13 amino acids. Per germline, CDR1 MGHRA and CDR2 YSYEKL. The V end lost 4 bases, the J end lost 6 bases, and 10 bases lay between the germline ends. CDR3 protein: CASSPSPFNEQFF. CDR3 bases: TGCGCCAGCAGCCCCTCCCCCTTCAATGAGCAGTTCTTC.